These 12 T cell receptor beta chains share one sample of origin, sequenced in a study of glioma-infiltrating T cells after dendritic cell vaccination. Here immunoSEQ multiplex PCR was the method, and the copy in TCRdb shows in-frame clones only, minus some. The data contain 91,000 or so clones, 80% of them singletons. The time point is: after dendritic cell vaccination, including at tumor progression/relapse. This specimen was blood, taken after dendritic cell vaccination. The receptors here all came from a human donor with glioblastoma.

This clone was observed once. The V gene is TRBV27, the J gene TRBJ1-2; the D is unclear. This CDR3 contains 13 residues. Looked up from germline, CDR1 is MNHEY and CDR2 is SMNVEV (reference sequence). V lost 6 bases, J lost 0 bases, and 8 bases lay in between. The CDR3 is CASSGVANYGYTF. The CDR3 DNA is TGTGCCAGCAGCGGGGTCGCTAACTATGGCTACACCTTC.

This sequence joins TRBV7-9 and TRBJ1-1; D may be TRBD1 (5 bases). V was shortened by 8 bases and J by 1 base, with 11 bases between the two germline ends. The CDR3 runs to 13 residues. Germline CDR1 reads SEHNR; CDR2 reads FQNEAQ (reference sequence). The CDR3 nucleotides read TGTGCCAGCGCCCAGGGATGGAACACTGAAGCTTTCTTT. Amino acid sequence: CASAQGWNTEAFF.

The CDR3 reads CASSSPGNTIYF. The CDR3 DNA reads TGTGCCAGCAGCTCTCCTGGAAACACCATATATTTT. V is TRBV6-1 and J is TRBJ1-3; no reliable D call. The CDR3 contains 12 residues. V dropped 6 bases and J dropped 2 bases, with 5 bases sitting between them. The germline gives CDR1 MNHNS, CDR2 SASEGT.

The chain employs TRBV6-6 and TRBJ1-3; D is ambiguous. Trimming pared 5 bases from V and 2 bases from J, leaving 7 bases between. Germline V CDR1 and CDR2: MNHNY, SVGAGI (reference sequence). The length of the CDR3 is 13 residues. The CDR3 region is CASSPGTGNTIYF. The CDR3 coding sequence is TGTGCCAGCAGTCCGGGAACTGGAAACACCATATATTTT.

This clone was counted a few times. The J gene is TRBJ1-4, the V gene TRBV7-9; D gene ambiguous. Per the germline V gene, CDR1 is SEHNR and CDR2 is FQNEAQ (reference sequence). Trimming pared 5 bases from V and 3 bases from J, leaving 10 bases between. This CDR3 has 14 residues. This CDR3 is CASSARDSNEKLFF. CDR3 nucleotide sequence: TGTGCCAGCAGCGCCCGGGATTCTAATGAAAAACTGTTTTTT.

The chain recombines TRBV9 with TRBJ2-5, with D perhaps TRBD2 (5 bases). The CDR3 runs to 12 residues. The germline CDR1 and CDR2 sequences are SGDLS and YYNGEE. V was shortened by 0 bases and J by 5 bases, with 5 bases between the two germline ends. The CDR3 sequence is CASSVGEETQYF. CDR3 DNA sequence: TGTGCCAGCAGCGTAGGGGAGGAGACCCAGTACTTC.

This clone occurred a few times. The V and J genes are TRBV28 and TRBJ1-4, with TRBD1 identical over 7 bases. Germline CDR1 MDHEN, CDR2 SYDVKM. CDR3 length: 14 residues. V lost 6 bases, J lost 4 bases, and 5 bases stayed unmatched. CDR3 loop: CASRQTGRNEKLFF. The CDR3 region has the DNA TGTGCCAGCAGACAGACAGGGCGTAATGAAAAACTGTTTTTT.

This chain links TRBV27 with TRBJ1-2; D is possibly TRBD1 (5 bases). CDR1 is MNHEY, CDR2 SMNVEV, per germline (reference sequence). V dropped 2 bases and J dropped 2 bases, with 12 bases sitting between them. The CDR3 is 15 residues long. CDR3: CASSLAVGGNYGYTF. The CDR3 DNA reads TGTGCCAGCAGTTTAGCGGTTGGGGGGAACTATGGCTACACCTTC.

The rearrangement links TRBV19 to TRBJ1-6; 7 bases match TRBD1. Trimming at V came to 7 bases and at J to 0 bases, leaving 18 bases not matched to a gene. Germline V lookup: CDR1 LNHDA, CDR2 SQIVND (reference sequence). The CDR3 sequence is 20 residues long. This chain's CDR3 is CASTSMALRTGSSYNSPLHF. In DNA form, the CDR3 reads TGTGCCAGTACCAGTATGGCACTCCGGACAGGAAGCTCCTATAATTCACCCCTCCACTTT.

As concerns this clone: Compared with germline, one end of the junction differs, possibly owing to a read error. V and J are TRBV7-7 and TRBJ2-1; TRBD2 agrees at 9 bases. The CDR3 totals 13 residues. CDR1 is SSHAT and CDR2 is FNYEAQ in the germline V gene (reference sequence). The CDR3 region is CASSFSGSNEQFF. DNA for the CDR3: TGTGCTAGCAGCTTTAGCGGGAGTAATGAGCAGTTCTTC.

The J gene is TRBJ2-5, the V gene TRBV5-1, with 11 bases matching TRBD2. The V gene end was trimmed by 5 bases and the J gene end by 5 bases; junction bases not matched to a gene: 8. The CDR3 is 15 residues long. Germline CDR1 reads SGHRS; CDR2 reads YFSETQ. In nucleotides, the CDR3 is TGCGCCAGCAGGTCTAGCGGGAGGTGGCGGGAGACCCAGTACTTC. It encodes CASRSSGRWRETQYF.

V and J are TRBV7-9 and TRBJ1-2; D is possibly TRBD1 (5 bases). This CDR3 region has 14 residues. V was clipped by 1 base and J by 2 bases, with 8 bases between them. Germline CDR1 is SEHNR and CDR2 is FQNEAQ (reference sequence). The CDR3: CASSLVDSNYGYTF. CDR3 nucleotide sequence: TGTGCCAGCAGCTTAGTAGACAGCAACTATGGCTACACCTTC.